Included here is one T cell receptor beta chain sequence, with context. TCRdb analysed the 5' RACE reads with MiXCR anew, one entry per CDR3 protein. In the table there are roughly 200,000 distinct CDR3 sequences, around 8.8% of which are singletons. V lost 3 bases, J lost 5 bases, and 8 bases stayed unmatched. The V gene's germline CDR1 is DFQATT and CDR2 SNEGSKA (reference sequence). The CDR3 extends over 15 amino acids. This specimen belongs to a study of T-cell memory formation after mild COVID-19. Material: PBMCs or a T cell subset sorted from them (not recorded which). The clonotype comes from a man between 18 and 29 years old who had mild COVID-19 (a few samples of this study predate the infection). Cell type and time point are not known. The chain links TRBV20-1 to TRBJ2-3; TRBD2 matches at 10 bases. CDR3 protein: CSASPSAGGRDTQYF. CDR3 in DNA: TGCAGTGCTAGCCCGTCAGCGGGGGGGCGAGATACGCAGTATTTT.